The next 2 T cell receptor beta chains were all read from a single sample in a study of tissue T cells after allogeneic stem cell transplantation. Time point indicated: mouse harvest day 7 after allogeneic transplant. Tail vein injection delivered 10^7 T-cell-depleted bone marrow cells and 10^6 splenic CD5+ T cells. This table comes from immunoSEQ multiplex PCR, and its TCRdb copy is limited to in-frame clones, with some not included. This sample carries about 5,000 clones, roughly half of them seen once, and the ten largest clones take over 6.5%. Sequenced material: gut tissue. The receptors were gathered from a female BALB/c mouse given C57BL/6 T cells with graft-versus-host disease after an allogeneic hematopoietic cell transplant.

This clone was counted a few times. Germline and genes here are mouse. Coverage ceases 1 residue before the CDR3 finishes, and the germline J gene fills in the end. This chain joins TRBV1 and TRBJ2-7; TRBD2 matches 8 bases. This CDR3 is 15 amino acids long. J was trimmed by 4 bases and V by 3 bases; bases with no gene match: 8. Germline CDR1 NSQYPW, CDR2 LRSPGD (reference sequence). The CDR3 region is CTCSAGLGRGYEQYF. The sequenced CDR3 bases are TGCACCTGCAGTGCCGGACTGGGAAGGGGTTATGAACAGTAC.

In this sample, this clone turned up a few times. Genes here carry mouse names. The read is 1 residue too short to cover the CDR3 end, so that end is filled in from the germline J gene. This chain uses TRBV13-2 with TRBJ2-7; D perhaps matches TRBD1 (6 bases). Trimming took 0 bases from V and 4 from J, leaving 14 bases between them. The length of the CDR3 is 15 residues. In germline, CDR1 is NNHNN, CDR2 SYGAGS (reference sequence). CDR3 protein: CASGDARTAPYEQYF. The CDR3 DNA, read in part, is TGTGCCAGCGGTGATGCTCGGACAGCACCTTATGAACAGTAC.